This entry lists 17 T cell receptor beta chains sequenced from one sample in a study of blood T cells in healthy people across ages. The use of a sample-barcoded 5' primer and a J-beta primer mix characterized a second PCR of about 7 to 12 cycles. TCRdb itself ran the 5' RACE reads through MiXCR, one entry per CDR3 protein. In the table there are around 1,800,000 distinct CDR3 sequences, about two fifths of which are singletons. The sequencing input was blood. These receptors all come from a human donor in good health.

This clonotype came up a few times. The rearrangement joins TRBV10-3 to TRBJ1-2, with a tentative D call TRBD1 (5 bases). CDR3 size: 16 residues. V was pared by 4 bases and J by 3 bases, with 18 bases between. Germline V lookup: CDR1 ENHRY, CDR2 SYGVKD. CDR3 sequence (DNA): TGTGCCATCAGTGCTCCTCAGGGTCATGGGGACTATGGCTACACCTTC. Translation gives CAISAPQGHGDYGYTF.

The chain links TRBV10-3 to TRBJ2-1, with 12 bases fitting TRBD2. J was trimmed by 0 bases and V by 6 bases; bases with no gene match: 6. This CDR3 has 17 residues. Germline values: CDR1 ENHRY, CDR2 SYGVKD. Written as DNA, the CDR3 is TGTGCCATCAGGACTAGCGGGGGCAATAGCTCCTACAATGAGCAGTTCTTC. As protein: CAIRTSGGNSSYNEQFF.

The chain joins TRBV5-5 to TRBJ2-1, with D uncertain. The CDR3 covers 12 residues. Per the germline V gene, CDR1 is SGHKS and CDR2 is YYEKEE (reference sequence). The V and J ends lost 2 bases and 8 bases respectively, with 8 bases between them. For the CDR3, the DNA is TGTGCCAGCAGCTTTAGCTGGGATGAGCAGTTCTTC. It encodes CASSFSWDEQFF. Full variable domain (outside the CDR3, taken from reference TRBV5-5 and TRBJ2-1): DAGVTQSPTHLIKTRGQQVTLRCSPISGHKSVSWYQQVLGQGPQFIFQYYEKEERGRGNFPDRFSARQFPNYSSELNVNALLLGDSALYLCASSFSWDEQFFGPGTRLTVL.

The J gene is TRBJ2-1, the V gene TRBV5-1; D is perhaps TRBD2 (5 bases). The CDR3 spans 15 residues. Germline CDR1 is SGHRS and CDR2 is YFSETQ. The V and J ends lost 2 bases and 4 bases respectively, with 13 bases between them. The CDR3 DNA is TGCGCCAGCAGCTTAGAGCTAGCTAAGTACAATGAGCAGTTCTTC. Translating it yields CASSLELAKYNEQFF.

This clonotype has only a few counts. This CDR3 is CASSQTSGIVNEQFF. CDR3 in DNA: TGTGCCAGCAGCCAAACTAGCGGGATTGTCAATGAGCAGTTCTTC. This sequence joins TRBV3-1 and TRBJ2-1, with 10 nucleotides matching TRBD2. Germline values: CDR1 LGHDT, CDR2 YNNKEL (reference sequence). The ends lost 2 bases at V and 6 bases at J; junction bases unmatched: 4. The CDR3 length is 15 residues.

CDR3 region: CSALGSPGDTQYF. CDR3 sequence (DNA): TGCAGTGCTCTCGGGTCTCCCGGGGATACGCAGTATTTT. The chain combines TRBV20-1 with TRBJ2-3; the D is unclear. CDR1 is DFQATT and CDR2 is SNEGSKA in the germline V gene (reference sequence). The V end lost 5 bases, the J end lost 6 bases, and 15 bases lay between the germline ends. The CDR3 has 13 amino acids.

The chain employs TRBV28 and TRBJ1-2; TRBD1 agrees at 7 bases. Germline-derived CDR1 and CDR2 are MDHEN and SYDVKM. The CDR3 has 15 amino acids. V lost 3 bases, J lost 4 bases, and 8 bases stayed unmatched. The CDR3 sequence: CASSFHEGAGYGYTF. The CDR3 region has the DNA TGTGCCAGCAGTTTCCATGAGGGGGCAGGCTATGGCTACACCTTC.

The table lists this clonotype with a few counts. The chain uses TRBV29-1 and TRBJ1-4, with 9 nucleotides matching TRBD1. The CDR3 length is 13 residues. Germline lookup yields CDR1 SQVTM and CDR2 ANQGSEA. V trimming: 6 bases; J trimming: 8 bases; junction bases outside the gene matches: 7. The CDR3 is CSVTGGAREKLFF. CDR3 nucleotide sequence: TGCAGCGTCACAGGGGGCGCGAGGGAAAAACTGTTTTTT.

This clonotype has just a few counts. The CDR3 nucleotides are TGCAGTGCGATTAGCGGGGGGGTGTACAATGAGCAGTTCTTC. Encoded protein: CSAISGGVYNEQFF. The chain combines TRBV20-1 with TRBJ2-1; 11 positions agree with TRBD2. This CDR3 comprises 14 residues. The V gene's germline CDR1 is DFQATT and CDR2 SNEGSKA (reference sequence). The junction had 5 bases not matched to a gene; V was cut back by 6 bases and J by 4 bases.

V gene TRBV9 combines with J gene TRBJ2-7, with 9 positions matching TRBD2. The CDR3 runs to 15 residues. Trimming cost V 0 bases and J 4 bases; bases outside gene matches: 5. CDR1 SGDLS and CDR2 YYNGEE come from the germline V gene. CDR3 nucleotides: TGTGCCAGCAGCGTAGGGGTGCGGGGGGGGTACGAGCAGTACTTC. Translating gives CASSVGVRGGYEQYF.

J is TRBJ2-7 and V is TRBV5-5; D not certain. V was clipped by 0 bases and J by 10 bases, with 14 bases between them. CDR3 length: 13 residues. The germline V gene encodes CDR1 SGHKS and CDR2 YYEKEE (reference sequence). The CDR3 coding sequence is TGTGCCAGCAGCTTGGATGCGGTCGGCAGACAGTACTTC. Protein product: CASSLDAVGRQYF. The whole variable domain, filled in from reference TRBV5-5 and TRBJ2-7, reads DAGVTQSPTHLIKTRGQQVTLRCSPISGHKSVSWYQQVLGQGPQFIFQYYEKEERGRGNFPDRFSARQFPNYSSELNVNALLLGDSALYLCASSLDAVGRQYFGPGTRLTVT.

The CDR3 DNA follows: TGTGCCAGCAGTTTGGTAGGGACAGCTGTAGAGACCCAGTACTTC. Translation: CASSLVGTAVETQYF. The chain uses TRBV6-2 or TRBV6-3 and TRBJ2-5; 7 bases map to TRBD1. From germline, CDR1 is MNHEY and CDR2 SVGEGT. With V trimmed by 4 bases and J by 4 bases, 9 bases remained unmatched. The CDR3 contains 15 residues.

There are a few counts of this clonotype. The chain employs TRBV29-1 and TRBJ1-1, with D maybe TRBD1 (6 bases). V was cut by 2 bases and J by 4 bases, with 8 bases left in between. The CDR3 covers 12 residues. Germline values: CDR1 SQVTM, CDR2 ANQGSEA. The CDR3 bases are TGCAGCGTTGAATTACAGGGCACTGAAGCTTTCTTT. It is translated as CSVELQGTEAFF.

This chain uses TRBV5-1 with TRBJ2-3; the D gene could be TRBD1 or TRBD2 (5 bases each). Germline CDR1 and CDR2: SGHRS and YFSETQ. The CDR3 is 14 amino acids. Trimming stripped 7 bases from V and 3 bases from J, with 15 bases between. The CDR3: CASGPGTQTDTQYF. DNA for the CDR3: TGCGCCAGCGGACCCGGGACCCAAACAGATACGCAGTATTTT.

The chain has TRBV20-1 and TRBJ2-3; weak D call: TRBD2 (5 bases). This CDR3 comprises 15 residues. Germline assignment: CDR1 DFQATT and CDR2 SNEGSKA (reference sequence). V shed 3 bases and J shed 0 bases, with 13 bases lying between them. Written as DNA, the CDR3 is TGCAGTGCTAGTCGGCTAGCTGGAAGCACAGATACGCAGTATTTT. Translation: CSASRLAGSTDTQYF.

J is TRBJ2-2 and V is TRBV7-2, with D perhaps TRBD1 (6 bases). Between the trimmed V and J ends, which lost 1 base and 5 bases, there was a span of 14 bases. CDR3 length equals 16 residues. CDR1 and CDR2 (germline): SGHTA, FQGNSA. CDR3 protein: CASSLVTQGLTGELFF. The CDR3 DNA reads TGTGCCAGCAGCTTAGTAACTCAGGGGTTAACCGGGGAGCTGTTTTTT.

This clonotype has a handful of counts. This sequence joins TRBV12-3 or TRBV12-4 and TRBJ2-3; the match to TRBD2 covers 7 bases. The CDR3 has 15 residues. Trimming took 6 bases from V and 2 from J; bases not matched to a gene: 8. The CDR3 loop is CASSPPGLITDTQYF. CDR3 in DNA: TGTGCCAGCAGCCCACCGGGACTAATCACAGATACGCAGTATTTT.